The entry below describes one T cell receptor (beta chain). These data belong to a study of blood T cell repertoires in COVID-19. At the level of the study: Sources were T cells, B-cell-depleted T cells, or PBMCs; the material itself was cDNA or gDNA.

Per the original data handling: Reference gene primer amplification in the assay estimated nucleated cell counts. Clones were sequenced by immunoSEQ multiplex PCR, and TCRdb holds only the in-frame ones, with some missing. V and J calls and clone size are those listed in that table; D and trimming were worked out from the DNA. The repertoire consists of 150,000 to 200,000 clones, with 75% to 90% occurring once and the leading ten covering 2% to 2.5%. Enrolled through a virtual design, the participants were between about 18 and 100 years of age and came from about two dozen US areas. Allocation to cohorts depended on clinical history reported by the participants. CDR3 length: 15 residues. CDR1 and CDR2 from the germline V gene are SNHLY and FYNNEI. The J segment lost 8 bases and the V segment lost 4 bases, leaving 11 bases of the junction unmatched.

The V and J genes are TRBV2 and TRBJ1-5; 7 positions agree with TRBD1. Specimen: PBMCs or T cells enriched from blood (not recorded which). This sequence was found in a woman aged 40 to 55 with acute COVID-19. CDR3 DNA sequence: TGTGCCAGCAGTGTTTCGGGACAGAGCGTCGAGCCCCAGCATTTT. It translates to CASSVSGQSVEPQHF. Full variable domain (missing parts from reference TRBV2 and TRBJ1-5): EPEVTQTPSHQVTQMGQEVILRCVPISNHLYFYWYRQILGQKVEFLVSFYNNEISEKSEIFDDQFSVERPDGSNFTLKIRSTKLEDSAMYFCASSVSGQSVEPQHFGDGTRLSIL.